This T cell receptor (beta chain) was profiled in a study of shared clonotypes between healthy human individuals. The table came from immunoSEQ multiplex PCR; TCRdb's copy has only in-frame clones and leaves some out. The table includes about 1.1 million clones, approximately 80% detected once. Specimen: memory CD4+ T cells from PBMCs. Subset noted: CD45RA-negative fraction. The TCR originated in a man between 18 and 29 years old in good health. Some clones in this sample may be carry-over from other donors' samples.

CDR3 residues: CASSLAGTYGYTF. CDR3 DNA sequence: TGCGCCAGCAGCTTGGCAGGGACCTATGGCTACACCTTC. The rearrangement links TRBV5-1 to TRBJ1-2, with D possibly TRBD1 on 5 matching bases. The CDR3 consists of 13 residues. Germline V CDR1 and CDR2: SGHRS, YFSETQ. Trimming took 0 bases from V and 4 from J, leaving 7 bases between them.